The next 8 T cell receptor beta chains were all read from a single sample in a study of shared clonotypes between healthy human individuals. Libraries were prepared by immunoSEQ multiplex PCR; TCRdb keeps only in-frame clonotypes and omits some of them. The table lists about 450,000 clones, 79% of them singletons. The specimen was PBMCs. These receptors were collected from a woman in her 40s in good health. Some clones in this sample may be carry-over from other donors' samples.

CDR3 amino acids: CASAGQGAPTDTQYF. The CDR3 DNA reads as TGTGCCAGCGCGGGACAGGGGGCCCCCACAGATACGCAGTATTTT. The chain combines TRBV18 with TRBJ2-3; 12 nucleotides line up with TRBD1. Germline loops: CDR1 KGHSH, CDR2 LQKENI. The CDR3 sequence is 15 residues long. V was clipped by 8 bases and J by 2 bases; unmatched bases: 5.

The chain recombines TRBV28 with TRBJ2-2, with 7 bases matching TRBD2. Germline V gives CDR1 MDHEN, CDR2 SYDVKM. V lost 5 bases, J lost 2 bases, and 11 bases stayed unmatched. The CDR3 totals 17 residues. CDR3 coding DNA: TGTGCCAGCAGTCCACCCCCGGCTAGCGGTAACACCGGGGAGCTGTTTTTT. Protein product: CASSPPPASGNTGELFF.

The chain employs TRBV7-9 and TRBJ2-2, with D hard to call. In germline, CDR1 is SEHNR, CDR2 FQNEAQ (reference sequence). The CDR3 loop spans 15 amino acids. V was cut by 0 bases and J by 2 bases, with 7 bases left in between. The CDR3 protein is CASSLAGPNTGELFF. DNA for the CDR3: TGTGCCAGCAGCTTAGCAGGTCCCAACACCGGGGAGCTGTTTTTT.

This clone was counted many times. CDR3 DNA: TGTGCCAGCAGCCGATGGACAGAGAACACTGAAGCTTTCTTT. Residues: CASSRWTENTEAFF. The J gene is TRBJ1-1, the V gene TRBV11-2; D might be TRBD1 (6 bases). Germline CDR1 and CDR2: SGHAT and FQNNGV. The CDR3 extends over 14 amino acids. V gave up 5 bases and J gave up 1 base, with 11 bases separating them.

The genes are TRBV16 and TRBJ2-1, with TRBD2 as a possible D gene (5 bases). The CDR3 runs 13 residues. V shed 0 bases and J shed 7 bases, with 7 bases lying between them. CDR1 is KGHSY and CDR2 is FQNENV in the germline V gene. CDR3 residues: CASSQSRENEQFF. CDR3 bases: TGTGCCAGCAGCCAATCGAGGGAGAATGAGCAGTTCTTC.

This clone was seen only a few times. In the same sample, other DNA sequences code for this CDR3. The gene calls are TRBV28 and TRBJ1-5; D is possibly TRBD1 (5 bases). This CDR3 contains 15 residues. Deletions cut 2 bases from V and 3 bases from J, with 11 bases between. CDR1 is MDHEN, CDR2 SYDVKM, per germline. Here the CDR3 reads CASSLRGGNNQPQHF. DNA for the CDR3: TGTGCCAGCAGTTTACGCGGGGGAAACAATCAGCCCCAGCATTTT.

This rearrangement joins TRBV21-1 to TRBJ2-3; TRBD2, the D gene given by the table, was not confirmed from the DNA. TRBV21-1 is a pseudogene locus. CDR3 length: 15 amino acids. CDR3 nucleotide sequence: TGTGCCAGCAGCTGGAGCGGCCGAGGCACAGATACGCAGTATTTT. It is translated as CASSWSGRGTDTQYF.

This clone was seen only once. This rearrangement joins TRBV7-9 to TRBJ2-6; D call uncertain. This CDR3 comprises 16 residues. Per germline, CDR1 SEHNR and CDR2 FQNEAQ (reference sequence). Trimming removed 2 bases from V and 3 bases from J, with 11 bases in between. The CDR3 spells CASSLSAASGANVLTF. The CDR3 DNA follows: TGTGCCAGCAGCTTATCCGCGGCAAGTGGGGCCAACGTCCTGACTTTC.